The T cell receptor beta chain described here comes from a study of T cell responses to AZD1222 COVID-19 vaccine. Regarding the study as a whole: Only after the peak T cell response were repertoires sampled. Just a handful of AZD1222 recipients tested seropositive at baseline. Regions 160-218 and 743-854 held dominance among vaccine-associated CD4 TCRs, which spanned spike.

Sequencing used immunoSEQ multiplex PCR; TCRdb keeps in-frame clones, though not all of them. The table shows 200,000 to 250,000 clones, with more than 85% occurring only once. Trimming left V 0 bases short and J 1 base short, with 9 bases between. This CDR3 has 15 residues. CDR1 is MNHEY and CDR2 is SVGAGI in the germline V gene. A word on this clone: Its cognate antigen is unknown.

Specimen: peripheral blood, collected on day 0 of MenACWY control vaccination. The chain recombines TRBV6-5 with TRBJ1-1; D not resolved. The clonotype originates from an adult in good health. The CDR3 nucleotides are TGTGCCAGCAGTTACTCAGGAAGGGCGAACACTGAAGCTTTCTTT. Its protein is CASSYSGRANTEAFF.